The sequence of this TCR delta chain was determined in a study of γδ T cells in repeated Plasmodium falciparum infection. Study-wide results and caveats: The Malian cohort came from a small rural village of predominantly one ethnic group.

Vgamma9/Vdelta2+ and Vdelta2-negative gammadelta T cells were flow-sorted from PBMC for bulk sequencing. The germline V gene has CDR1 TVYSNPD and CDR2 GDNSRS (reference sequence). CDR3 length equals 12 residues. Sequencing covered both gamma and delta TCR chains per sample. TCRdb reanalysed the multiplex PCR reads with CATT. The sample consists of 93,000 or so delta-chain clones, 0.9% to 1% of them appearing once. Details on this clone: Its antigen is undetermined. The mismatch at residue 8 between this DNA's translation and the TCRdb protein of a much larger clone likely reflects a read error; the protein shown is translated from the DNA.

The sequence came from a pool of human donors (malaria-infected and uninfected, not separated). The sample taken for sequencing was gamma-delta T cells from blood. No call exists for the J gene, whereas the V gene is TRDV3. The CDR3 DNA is TGTGCCTTTGTAGCTGGGCCGAGGAGGGTCATCTTT. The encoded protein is CAFVAGPRRVIF.